These 16 T cell receptor beta chains came from one sample sequenced in a study of blood T cell repertoires in COVID-19. Profiling relied on immunoSEQ multiplex PCR, and the TCRdb table lists in-frame clones only, not all of them. The sample contains a few hundred thousand clones, over 75% of which appear only once. Sequences were obtained from PBMCs or T cells enriched from blood (not recorded which). The receptor set was obtained from a man between 18 and 35 years old who had recovered from COVID-19.

J is TRBJ2-1 and V is TRBV25-1, with 11 nucleotides matching TRBD2. The germline V gene encodes CDR1 MGHDK and CDR2 SYGVNS. The ends lost 5 bases at V and 4 bases at J; junction bases unmatched: 7. This CDR3 has 16 residues. The CDR3 bases are TGTGCCAGCAGTCGACTAGCGGGAACACTATACAATGAGCAGTTCTTC. Translation gives CASSRLAGTLYNEQFF.

The V call is TRBV12-3 or TRBV12-4, the J call TRBJ2-1, with 10 positions matching TRBD1. This CDR3 has 13 residues. The junction had 5 bases not matched to a gene; V was cut back by 8 bases and J by 7 bases. CDR3 DNA sequence: TGTGCCAGCCGACAGGGGGCATGGAATGAGCAGTTCTTC. Translation: CASRQGAWNEQFF.

V gene TRBV10-1 combines with J gene TRBJ1-5; D not resolved. From germline, CDR1 is WNHNN and CDR2 SYGVQD (reference sequence). The CDR3 is 16 residues long. Between the trimmed V and J ends, which lost 2 bases and 0 bases, there was a span of 11 bases. The CDR3 sequence is CASSEGPENSNQPQHF. In nucleotides, the CDR3 is TGCGCCAGCAGTGAGGGGCCCGAAAATAGCAATCAGCCCCAGCATTTT.

The chain is built from TRBV3-1 (or the pseudogene TRBV3-2) and TRBJ1-2, with D maybe TRBD1 (5 bases). The CDR3 covers 14 residues. Per germline, CDR1 LGHDT and CDR2 YNNKEL (reference sequence). Deletions cut 6 bases from V and 8 bases from J, with 19 bases between. The CDR3 loop reads CASSEAGRWGGYTF. The CDR3 DNA reads as TGTGCCAGCAGTGAAGCCGGGCGATGGGGCGGCTACACCTTC.

The chain uses TRBV7-8 and TRBJ2-7, with 9 nucleotides matching TRBD1. Germline loops: CDR1 SGHVS, CDR2 FQNEAQ. V was clipped by 1 base and J by 3 bases; unmatched bases: 4. The CDR3 totals 15 residues. CDR3 residues: CASSLGTGVYYEQYF. The CDR3, as DNA: TGTGCCAGCAGCTTAGGGACAGGGGTTTACTACGAGCAGTACTTC.

The chain couples TRBV29-1 to TRBJ2-1, with 7 bases identical to TRBD1. This CDR3 is built from 16 residues. The J segment lost 5 bases and the V segment lost 7 bases, leaving 17 bases of the junction unmatched. Germline values: CDR1 SQVTM, CDR2 ANQGSEA. CDR3 protein: CSARRRVQGLNNEQFF. CDR3 DNA sequence: TGCAGCGCCCGCCGGCGGGTACAGGGGCTTAACAATGAGCAGTTCTTC.

The rearrangement links TRBV29-1 to TRBJ2-7; TRBD1 might be the D (6 bases). The CDR3 has 13 amino acids. The V and J ends lost 3 bases and 4 bases respectively, with 13 bases between them. Per germline, CDR1 SQVTM and CDR2 ANQGSEA. The CDR3 here is CSVEDSSRYEQYF. The CDR3 DNA reads as TGCAGCGTTGAGGACAGTTCTCGGTACGAGCAGTACTTC.

This clone was detected only once. The V and J genes are TRBV2 and TRBJ2-1; 12 nucleotides line up with TRBD2. Germline V gene sequence: CDR1 SNHLY, CDR2 FYNNEI. V trimming: 6 bases; J trimming: 8 bases; junction bases outside the gene matches: 11. The CDR3 runs to 16 residues. This CDR3 is CASSRRLAGALHEQFF. In DNA form, the CDR3 reads TGTGCCAGCAGCAGACGACTAGCGGGGGCCCTCCATGAGCAGTTCTTC.

The V and J genes are TRBV5-1 and TRBJ2-3, with 10 bases identical to TRBD1. The CDR3 totals 15 residues. The junction had 10 bases not matched to a gene; V was cut back by 7 bases and J by 5 bases. Germline-derived CDR1 and CDR2 are SGHRS and YFSETQ. CDR3 nucleotide sequence: TGCGCCAGCGGCAGGGACAGGGGTCACAAAGATACGCAGTATTTT. This gives the protein CASGRDRGHKDTQYF.

J is TRBJ2-1 and V is TRBV27; TRBD2 matches 9 bases. V was clipped by 5 bases and J by 5 bases; unmatched bases: 28. CDR1 is MNHEY, CDR2 SMNVEV, per germline (reference sequence). The CDR3 is made up of 22 amino acids. The CDR3 region is CASSPTSLRRGFLAGGNNEQFF. The CDR3 nucleotides read TGTGCCAGCAGTCCAACCTCCTTACGTCGGGGTTTTTTGGCGGGGGGGAACAATGAGCAGTTCTTC.

This chain joins TRBV5-5 and TRBJ2-5, with 16 bases fitting TRBD2. There are 16 residues in the CDR3. CDR1 is SGHKS, CDR2 YYEKEE, per germline (reference sequence). The V gene end was trimmed by 4 bases and the J gene end by 2 bases; junction bases not matched to a gene: 2. The chain's CDR3 is CASSPGLAGGQETQYF. Here the CDR3 DNA reads TGTGCCAGCAGCCCGGGACTAGCGGGGGGGCAAGAGACCCAGTACTTC.

The rearrangement links TRBV2 to TRBJ2-7; 9 nucleotides match TRBD2. V lost 4 bases to trimming and J lost 2 bases; unmatched junction nucleotides: 6. Germline lookup yields CDR1 SNHLY and CDR2 FYNNEI. The CDR3 covers 15 residues. CDR3 sequence: CASSGGREGAYEQYF. CDR3 DNA sequence: TGTGCCAGCAGTGGGGGGCGGGAGGGCGCCTACGAGCAGTACTTC.

The genes are TRBV25-1 and TRBJ1-4; 9 bases fit TRBD1. Per germline, CDR1 MGHDK and CDR2 SYGVNS. The J segment lost 5 bases and the V segment lost 5 bases, leaving 3 bases of the junction unmatched. The CDR3 has 14 residues. The CDR3 protein is CASSLTGGNEKLFF. The CDR3 nucleotides read TGTGCCAGCAGTTTGACAGGGGGGAATGAAAAACTGTTTTTT.

This sequence joins TRBV20-1 and TRBJ2-1, with TRBD1 matching 8 bases. The CDR3 is 11 amino acids. Unmatched junction bases numbered 6, after V lost 6 bases and J lost 11 bases. In germline, CDR1 is DFQATT, CDR2 SNEGSKA (reference sequence). CDR3 sequence (DNA): TGCAGTGCGGCGGACAGGGTAAAGCAGTTCTTC. Translated: CSAADRVKQFF.

The chain has TRBV29-1 and TRBJ2-3; no clear D gene. V shed 8 bases and J shed 3 bases, with 9 bases lying between them. Looked up from germline, CDR1 is SQVTM and CDR2 is ANQGSEA. The CDR3 has 11 residues. The CDR3 DNA is TGCAGCACATTTCGAACAGATACGCAGTATTTT. This sequence encodes CSTFRTDTQYF.

V gene TRBV4-1 combines with J gene TRBJ2-3; TRBD2 aligns across 8 bases. CDR1 and CDR2 (germline): MGHRA, YSYEKL. After removal of 1 base from V and 5 bases from J, the junction contained 5 bases not matched to a gene. The CDR3 spans 15 residues. The CDR3 sequence is CASSQGGTRRDTQYF. CDR3 DNA: TGCGCCAGCAGCCAAGGAGGGACTAGAAGAGATACGCAGTATTTT.